This is a list of T cell receptor beta chains from one sample in a study of T cells in Graves' hyperthyroidism and ophthalmopathy. TCRdb re-derived calls from the multiplex PCR reads in MiXCR, one entry per CDR3 protein. The sample contains hundreds of thousands of distinct CDR3 sequences, 45% of which appear only once. Sequencing used peripheral blood or thyroid tissue (not recorded which). All receptors come from an adult man with Graves' disease, either hyperthyroidism or ophthalmopathy (not recorded which). Both conserved end residues are part of each CDR3. D genes are given only for firm matches. Size tells how often a clone was seen (once, few, many) or the class of an expanded clone, and some rows leave it out.

d_gene,abundance,j_gene,v_gene,CDR3nt,CDR3aa
-,-,TRBJ1-5,TRBV24-1,TGTGCCACCAGTGATCGACAAGAACAGCCCCAGCATTTT,CATSDRQEQPQHF
-,many,TRBJ2-2,TRBV7-9,TGTGCCAGCTCGTCGGGGCTAGGGACCGGGGAGCTGTTTTTT,CASSSGLGTGELFF
-,many,TRBJ1-2,TRBV24-1,TGTGCCACCAGTGATACAGGCGTCTATGGCTACACCTTC,CATSDTGVYGYTF
-,many,TRBJ2-7,TRBV12-3/TRBV12-4,TGTGCCAGCAGCTTTGGTTTGTACGAGCAGTACTTC,CASSFGLYEQYF
TRBD1,-,TRBJ1-4,TRBV29-1,TGCAGCGTTGACACTGGACAGGGGAATGCGCTGTTTTTT,CSVDTGQGNALFF
-,few,TRBJ1-3,TRBV12-3/TRBV12-4,TGTGCCAGCAGTATCGCACAGGGTCGGGAAAACACCATATATTTT,CASSIAQGRENTIYF
-,many,TRBJ1-4,TRBV7-9,TGTGCCAGCAGTTCCAGCCCTGCAACTAATGAAAAACTGTTTTTT,CASSSSPATNEKLFF
-,once,TRBJ2-7,TRBV29-1,TGCAGCGTTGGCCAGGGGATCTCCTACGAGCAGTACTTC,CSVGQGISYEQYF
-,-,TRBJ2-6,TRBV7-6,TGTGCCAGCAGCCAACGAGGGGCTGGGGCCAACGTCCTGACTTTC,CASSQRGAGANVLTF
-,many,TRBJ1-1,TRBV13,TGTGCCAGCAGCCGCGGACAGCGGGGGAACACTGAAGCTTTCTTT,CASSRGQRGNTEAFF
-,few,TRBJ1-2,TRBV6-5,TGTGCCAGCAGCGCATTGGAGGGCTATGGCTACACCTTC,CASSALEGYGYTF
TRBD2,-,TRBJ2-7,TRBV7-9,TGTGCCAGCAGCTTAGTTGCGGGAGGGTACTACGAGCAGTACTTC,CASSLVAGGYYEQYF
TRBD1,-,TRBJ2-7,TRBV20-1,TGCAGTGCTAGAGAGGGGGGACAGGGCCCCCACGAGCAGTACTTC,CSAREGGQGPHEQYF
-,-,TRBJ1-6,TRBV20-1,TGCAGTGCCCAACGGACGCGCGGAAATTCACCCCTCCACTTT,CSAQRTRGNSPLHF
TRBD1,-,TRBJ1-2,TRBV25-1,TGTGCCAGCAAGACGGGACAGGGTGGCTACACCTTC,CASKTGQGGYTF
-,-,TRBJ1-2,TRBV29-1,TGCAGCGTTGTAATAGGTGGCCAGGGGTCTGGCTACACCTTC,CSVVIGGQGSGYTF
-,-,TRBJ2-5,TRBV7-9,TGTGCCAGCAGCCCTGAGGCCTCAGGGTACCAAGAGACCCAGTACTTC,CASSPEASGYQETQYF
TRBD1,-,TRBJ2-2,TRBV2,TGTGCCAGGGCCCTGCAGGGGGCGCGGGGCACCGGGGAGCTGTTTTTT,CARALQGARGTGELFF
-,-,TRBJ1-5,TRBV7-3,TGTGCCAGCAGCCAAATCCACCGGGAACAGCATTTT,CASSQIHREQHF
TRBD1,-,TRBJ1-2,TRBV29-1,TGCAGCGTAGCTTCCGGGACAGCTAACTATGGCTACACCTTC,CSVASGTANYGYTF
-,-,TRBJ1-6,TRBV9,TGTGCCAGCATTCCGACAGAAAGCTCCTATAATTCACCCCTCCACTTT,CASIPTESSYNSPLHF
-,-,TRBJ2-5,TRBV7-9,TGTGCCAGCAGCTTGGGAAGCCAGTACTTC,CASSLGSQYF
TRBD1,-,TRBJ2-2,TRBV20-1,TGCAGTGCTAGAGCCCTCCTTCCGGGACAGACGAACACCGGGGAGCTGTTTTTT,CSARALLPGQTNTGELFF
TRBD1,many,TRBJ2-5,TRBV6-5,TGTGCCAGCAGTTACTCTTCGGGACAGATGGAGACCCAGTACTTC,CASSYSSGQMETQYF
-,-,TRBJ1-1,TRBV25-1,TGTGCCAGCAGTTACCAGGGACAAGTGAACACTGAAGCTTTCTTT,CASSYQGQVNTEAFF
-,-,TRBJ2-7,TRBV2,TGTGCCAGCAGTCTCAAGGACAACTACGAGCAGTACTTC,CASSLKDNYEQYF
-,once,TRBJ1-2,TRBV2,TGTGCCAGCAGTGACAGGGGAGGTGTGAGGGGCTACACCTTC,CASSDRGGVRGYTF
-,many,TRBJ1-3,TRBV24-1,TGTGCCACCAGTGGTGGTTCTGGAAACACCATATATTTT,CATSGGSGNTIYF
TRBD1,-,TRBJ1-1,TRBV6-1,TGTGCCAGCAGGACACACAGGGGGCTGGCCACTGAAGCTTTCTTT,CASRTHRGLATEAFF
-,-,TRBJ1-2,TRBV28,TGTGCCAGCTACGGGTATGGCTACACCTTC,CASYGYGYTF
-,-,TRBJ1-5,TRBV20-1,TGCAGTGCTAGAGAGAGCGCCTTGGGCGGCAATCAGCCCCAGCATTTT,CSARESALGGNQPQHF
-,-,TRBJ1-5,TRBV7-2,TGTGCCAGCAGATTCCGAGGGGTTAGCAATCAGCCCCAGCATTTT,CASRFRGVSNQPQHF
TRBD2,-,TRBJ2-2,TRBV12-3/TRBV12-4,TGTGCCAGCAGTTTGCTAGCGGGAGCCGGGGAGCTGTTTTTT,CASSLLAGAGELFF
-,-,TRBJ1-1,TRBV20-1,TGCAGTGCTGGACCCGCGGGACGGATGAACACTGAAGCTTTCTTT,CSAGPAGRMNTEAFF
-,many,TRBJ1-1,TRBV29-1,TGCAGCCCAAAGAACACTGAAGCTTTCTTT,CSPKNTEAFF
TRBD1,-,TRBJ2-7,TRBV6-1,TGTGCCAGCAGAAACAGGGGGAGTGCATACGAGCAGTACTTC,CASRNRGSAYEQYF
-,-,TRBJ1-1,TRBV10-3,TGTGCCATCAGTGAGGCGACAGCGTTTAACGCTTTCTTT,CAISEATAFNAFF
TRBD2,-,TRBJ2-7,TRBV5-1,TGCGCCGGCAGCTTGGGGCTAGCGGACTCCTACGAGCAGTACTTC,CAGSLGLADSYEQYF
-,many,TRBJ1-3,TRBV7-9,TGTGCCAGCAGCTTAACCAAGGGCCCTGGAAACACCATATATTTT,CASSLTKGPGNTIYF
-,-,TRBJ1-1,TRBV5-4,TGTGCCAGCAGCTTCCCGGGGGCGCGGAACACTGAAGCTTTCTTT,CASSFPGARNTEAFF
-,many,TRBJ1-2,TRBV19,TGTGCCAGCCATACCCCGTTAGCGGGGGCTGAGGGCTACACCTTC,CASHTPLAGAEGYTF
-,-,TRBJ1-4,TRBV7-2,TGTGCCAGCAGCAAAGGATCTTTTCGGGGCGAAAAACTGTTTTTT,CASSKGSFRGEKLFF
-,-,TRBJ2-7,TRBV2,TGTGCCAGCAGAACATGGAGCTCCTACGAGCAGTACTTC,CASRTWSSYEQYF
TRBD2,-,TRBJ2-7,TRBV10-3,TGTGCCAGCAGTTACGGACTAGCGGGGTTGGACTCCTACGAGCAGTACTTC,CASSYGLAGLDSYEQYF
TRBD1,many,TRBJ1-5,TRBV24-1,TGTGCCACCAGTGAAGCCGGGACAGTAACTCAGCCCCAGCATTTT,CATSEAGTVTQPQHF
-,-,TRBJ1-5,TRBV12-3/TRBV12-4,TGTGCCAGCAGTTTAGCACAAGTAAATCAGCCCCAGCATTTT,CASSLAQVNQPQHF
TRBD1,-,TRBJ2-7,TRBV7-9,TGTGCCAGCAGCTTAGAGGACAGGGGGGACTACGAGCAGTACTTC,CASSLEDRGDYEQYF
-,-,TRBJ1-1,TRBV4-1,TGCGCCAGCAGCACCCAGGGACACCTGAACACTGAAGCTTTCTTT,CASSTQGHLNTEAFF
-,-,TRBJ1-3,TRBV5-4,TGTGCCAGCAAATCGGAGGGGGGGCTCGCTGGAAACACCATATATTTT,CASKSEGGLAGNTIYF
-,-,TRBJ2-7,TRBV6-5,TGTGCCATCAGTTACTCTCAAACCTACGAGCAGTACTTC,CAISYSQTYEQYF
-,-,TRBJ2-2,TRBV20-1,TGCAGTGCTATTCCAGGGGTGGACACCGGGGAGCTGTTTTTT,CSAIPGVDTGELFF
-,-,TRBJ2-3,TRBV7-9,TGTGCCAGCGGAACTCCGGGCACAGATACGCAGTATTTT,CASGTPGTDTQYF
-,-,TRBJ1-2,TRBV29-1,TGCAGCGTCCAGACAGGAGGACCGGCTAACTATGGCTACACCTTC,CSVQTGGPANYGYTF
-,-,TRBJ1-4,TRBV7-2,TGTGCCAGCAGCCCCGGGTCTGGCAGTGAAAAACTGTTTTTT,CASSPGSGSEKLFF
TRBD1,-,TRBJ1-4,TRBV25-1,TGTGCCAGATCGAGGACAGGGAATAATGAAAAACTGTTTTTT,CARSRTGNNEKLFF
-,many,TRBJ1-6,TRBV7-2,TGTGCCAGCAGCTCAGTGAATTCACCCCTCCACTTT,CASSSVNSPLHF
-,once,TRBJ1-1,TRBV29-1,TGCAGCGTTGTTGCACAGGGGAACACTGAAGCTTTCTTT,CSVVAQGNTEAFF
TRBD2,-,TRBJ2-5,TRBV12-3/TRBV12-4,TGTGCCAGCAGTACTAGCGGGAGGGGAGCCCAAGAGACCCAGTACTTC,CASSTSGRGAQETQYF